The 8 T cell receptor beta chains presented below share a single source sample, sequenced in a study of cytomegalovirus exposure and HLA in healthy donors. It was with 60 Vbeta and 13 Jbeta primers that the PCR ran. Sequencing used immunoSEQ multiplex PCR; TCRdb keeps in-frame clones, though not all of them. Here the sample spans around 120,000 clones, approximately 80% being singletons. The sample taken for sequencing was PBMCs. The receptors here all came from a boy younger than 10 in good health and CMV-seronegative.

This chain connects TRBV4-1 to TRBJ1-3; the match to TRBD1 covers 9 bases. Germline V gene data show CDR1 as MGHRA and CDR2 as YSYEKL. This CDR3 spans 17 amino acids. The junction had 7 bases not matched to a gene; V was cut back by 0 bases and J by 4 bases. CDR3 residues: CASSQDQNRGLGNTIYF. DNA of the CDR3: TGCGCCAGCAGCCAAGATCAGAACAGGGGGCTAGGAAACACCATATATTTT.

The chain joins TRBV4-3 to TRBJ1-2; D is undetermined. The CDR3 is 15 residues long. Trimming took 4 bases from V and 8 from J, leaving 20 bases between them. Per the germline V gene, CDR1 is LGHNA and CDR2 is YSLEER. In nucleotides, the CDR3 is TGCGCCAGCAGCCGTCTAGGTACAGAAACGGGGGGCTACACCTTC. It specifies CASSRLGTETGGYTF.

This clone was detected only a few times. Compared with germline, one end of the junction differs, possibly owing to a read error. The rearrangement joins TRBV5-1 to TRBJ1-2; 10 bases are a match to TRBD1. Germline CDR1 reads SGHRS; CDR2 reads YFSETQ. The length of the CDR3 is 14 residues. CDR3 sequence: CASSTGTGASGYTF. The CDR3 DNA follows: TGTGCCAGCAGCACCGGGACAGGGGCAAGTGGCTACACCTTC.

The genes are TRBV5-5 and TRBJ1-4; 10 positions agree with TRBD1. The CDR3 has 15 residues. V dropped 0 bases and J dropped 6; count of bases not matched to a gene: 2. From germline, CDR1 is SGHKS and CDR2 YYEKEE (reference sequence). Written as DNA, the CDR3 is TGTGCCAGCAGCTTGGAGGGACAGGGGTATGAAAAACTGTTTTTT. This encodes CASSLEGQGYEKLFF.

The chain employs TRBV9 and TRBJ2-3; D possibly corresponds to TRBD2 (5 bases). CDR3 length: 17 amino acids. V shed 4 bases and J shed 4 bases, with 22 bases lying between them. Germline V lookup: CDR1 SGDLS, CDR2 YYNGEE. The CDR3 spells CASSPGGDPFPPDTQYF. The CDR3 nucleotides are TGTGCCAGCAGCCCAGGAGGCGATCCGTTCCCCCCAGATACGCAGTATTTT.

This clone was detected a few times. This chain uses TRBV6-6 with TRBJ1-6, with D unclear. This CDR3 comprises 14 residues. CDR1 is MNHNY, CDR2 SVGAGI, per germline (reference sequence). The ends were cut back, 0 bases at V and 5 bases at J, with 5 bases in the middle. In DNA form, the CDR3 reads TGTGCCAGCAGTTACTCGGCAGATAATTCACCCCTCCACTTT. It translates to CASSYSADNSPLHF.

This clone was counted a few times. The V gene is TRBV15, the J gene TRBJ2-7, with D perhaps TRBD2 (7 bases). V lost 3 bases and J lost 5, with 17 bases in between. The CDR3 has 15 amino acids. Germline V gene data show CDR1 as LNHNV and CDR2 as YYDKDF (reference sequence). The CDR3 region is CATSRRGGASDEQYF. The DNA of the CDR3 is TGTGCCACCAGCAGGCGAGGGGGGGCTTCTGACGAGCAGTACTTC.

This chain uses TRBV5-4 with TRBJ2-1; TRBD2 aligns across 11 bases. The CDR3 has 18 residues. CDR1 is SGHNT and CDR2 is YYREEE in the germline V gene (reference sequence). J gave up 8 bases and V 1 base, and 14 bases lay outside the gene matches. CDR3 amino acids: CASSLSLAGGLGADEQFF. The CDR3 region has the DNA TGTGCCAGCAGCTTGAGCCTAGCGGGAGGCTTGGGGGCCGATGAGCAGTTCTTC.